This entry lists 20 T cell receptor beta chains sequenced from one sample in a study of blood T cell repertoires in COVID-19. This table comes from immunoSEQ multiplex PCR, and its TCRdb copy is limited to in-frame clones, with some not included. This sample has more than 95,000 clones, with 80% to 85% found just once. The sample was peripheral blood. The receptors here all came from a woman older than 75 with acute or convalescent COVID-19.

The chain employs TRBV10-2 and TRBJ2-3, with TRBD2 matching 13 bases. The V segment lost 5 bases and the J segment 5 bases; nucleotides outside the gene matches: 7. This CDR3 comprises 16 residues. Germline V gene sequence: CDR1 WSHSY, CDR2 SAAADI. This chain's CDR3 is CASSPKTSGRRDTQYF. The DNA of the CDR3 is TGCGCCAGCAGTCCTAAGACTAGCGGGAGGCGAGATACGCAGTATTTT.

The chain joins TRBV12-3 or TRBV12-4 to TRBJ2-1, with a possible D match to TRBD2 (6 bases). The CDR3 has 13 amino acids. Trimming left V 8 bases short and J 8 bases short, with 16 bases between. CDR3: CASGPGGADEQFF. In DNA, the CDR3 is TGTGCCAGCGGGCCCGGCGGGGCCGATGAGCAGTTCTTC.

This clone was detected once. The V gene is TRBV6-6, the J gene TRBJ2-2; the D is unclear. The V gene's germline CDR1 is MNHNY and CDR2 SVGAGI (reference sequence). V was pared by 1 base and J by 4 bases, with 10 bases between. The CDR3 runs to 15 residues. This chain's CDR3 is CASSYYDRLTGELFF. As DNA, the CDR3 is TGTGCCAGCAGTTACTATGACCGACTCACCGGGGAGCTGTTTTTT.

The CDR3 region is CASSLGGLAHQETQYF. In DNA form, the CDR3 reads TGTGCCAGCAGCTTAGGGGGACTAGCGCACCAAGAGACCCAGTACTTC. The J gene is TRBJ2-5, the V gene TRBV7-2, with 10 bases that match TRBD2. Losses at the gene ends were 1 base for V and 0 bases for J; bases not matched to a gene: 2. This CDR3 comprises 16 residues. The germline gives CDR1 SGHTA, CDR2 FQGNSA.

This chain connects TRBV6-8 to TRBJ2-2, with 9 bases matching TRBD2. V dropped 3 bases and J dropped 3; count of bases not matched to a gene: 11. This CDR3 spans 18 amino acids. The germline V gene has CDR1 MNHGY and CDR2 SAAAGT. The CDR3 here is CASSYLSSVAGDTGELFF. CDR3 bases: TGTGCCAGCAGTTATTTAAGTAGTGTAGCGGGAGACACCGGGGAGCTGTTTTTT.

V gene TRBV29-1 combines with J gene TRBJ1-2, with a tentative D call TRBD1 (6 bases). V dropped 8 bases and J dropped 8 bases, with 21 bases sitting between them. The CDR3 runs 13 residues. Germline V lookup: CDR1 SQVTM, CDR2 ANQGSEA. CDR3 sequence (DNA): TGCAGCTTTGTGGCAGGGGAGGGCAGGGGCTACACCTTC. Its protein product is CSFVAGEGRGYTF.

V and J are TRBV2 and TRBJ1-1; a possible D gene is TRBD1 (5 bases). Germline V lookup: CDR1 SNHLY, CDR2 FYNNEI. The length of the CDR3 is 14 residues. V gave up 6 bases and J gave up 1 base, with 12 bases separating them. CDR3 protein: CASRGRRPNTEAFF. DNA of the CDR3: TGTGCCAGCAGGGGGCGAAGACCGAACACTGAAGCTTTCTTT.

V and J are TRBV4-2 and TRBJ2-7; TRBD2 matches 12 bases. With 0 bases clipped from V and 9 bases from J, the junction kept 6 bases outside the gene matches. This CDR3 spans 15 amino acids. The germline V gene encodes CDR1 LGHNA and CDR2 YNFKEQ. The CDR3: CASSQDETSGRRQYF. In DNA, the CDR3 is TGTGCCAGCAGCCAAGATGAGACTAGCGGGAGAAGGCAGTACTTC.

This clone was seen more than once but under ten times. The sample holds other DNA sequences that translate to the same CDR3. The chain has TRBV19 and TRBJ1-1, with D possibly being TRBD1 (5 bases). From germline, CDR1 is LNHDA and CDR2 SQIVND (reference sequence). Trimming stripped 3 bases from V and 4 bases from J, with 12 bases between. The CDR3 extends over 14 amino acids. In DNA, the CDR3 is TGTGCCAGTAGTATGGGGGGTCGGGGCACTGAAGCTTTCTTT. Encoded protein: CASSMGGRGTEAFF.

This clone occurred once. The V and J genes are TRBV5-1 and TRBJ1-2; 7 bases fit TRBD1. Germline values: CDR1 SGHRS, CDR2 YFSETQ. The V segment lost 4 bases and the J segment 3 bases; nucleotides outside the gene matches: 6. This CDR3 is 14 amino acids long. CDR3: CASSVDRADYGYTF. The CDR3 coding sequence is TGCGCCAGCAGCGTCGACAGGGCCGACTATGGCTACACCTTC.

This rearrangement joins TRBV4-1 to TRBJ2-1; TRBD1 aligns across 10 bases. The CDR3 consists of 13 residues. Germline V CDR1 and CDR2: MGHRA, YSYEKL. V was clipped by 1 base and J by 14 bases; unmatched bases: 5. In DNA, the CDR3 is TGCGCCAGCAGCCAAGCGACAGGGGGCAGGGAGTTCTTC. Translation gives CASSQATGGREFF.

This chain links TRBV23-1 with TRBJ2-1; D is perhaps TRBD1 (6 bases). TRBV23-1 carries the ORF label, with uncertain function. The CDR3 is made up of 15 amino acids. V lost 6 bases, J lost 10 bases, and 22 bases lay in between. Written as DNA, the CDR3 is TGCGCCAGCAGCTCCCTCGGTCCCAACGGGACAGAGCAGTTCTTC. Protein product: CASSSLGPNGTEQFF.

V and J are TRBV5-1 and TRBJ2-1, with TRBD2 identical over 12 bases. The ends lost 0 bases at V and 6 bases at J; junction bases unmatched: 13. Germline loops: CDR1 SGHRS, CDR2 YFSETQ. The CDR3 consists of 19 residues. Here the CDR3 DNA reads TGCGCCAGCAGCTTGGGGCTCCTAGCGGGAGGGCCCGTGGGCAATGAGCAGTTCTTC. Amino acids: CASSLGLLAGGPVGNEQFF.

This rearrangement joins TRBV5-1 to TRBJ2-5, with 7 bases that match TRBD2. The V and J ends lost 5 bases and 5 bases, in that order; junction bases with no gene match: 6. Germline V gives CDR1 SGHRS, CDR2 YFSETQ. The CDR3 has 13 amino acids. CDR3 sequence: CASSYSGPETQYF. CDR3 in DNA: TGCGCCAGCAGTTATAGCGGGCCGGAGACCCAGTACTTC.

The chain joins TRBV7-2 to TRBJ2-1; the D is unclear. Per the germline V gene, CDR1 is SGHTA and CDR2 is FQGNSA. This CDR3 region has 11 residues. With 1 base removed from V and 9 bases from J, the gap between germline ends came to 4 bases. The CDR3 region is CASSLDGEQFF. The CDR3 region has the DNA TGTGCCAGCAGCTTAGACGGTGAGCAGTTCTTC.

CDR3 nucleotides: TGTGCCAGCAGCTTCCTTTTAGCGGGAGGCTGGGATGAGCAGTTCTTC. This translates into CASSFLLAGGWDEQFF. The rearrangement joins TRBV11-3 to TRBJ2-1, with 10 bases matching TRBD2. The V segment lost 3 bases and the J segment 8 bases; nucleotides outside the gene matches: 10. The CDR3 covers 16 residues. The germline CDR1 and CDR2 sequences are SGHNT and YENEEA.

The V and J genes are TRBV28 and TRBJ2-7; 14 nucleotides align to TRBD2. The junction had 8 bases not matched to a gene; V was cut back by 5 bases and J by 5 bases. The germline CDR1 and CDR2 sequences are MDHEN and SYDVKM. The CDR3 loop spans 16 amino acids. DNA for the CDR3: TGTGCCAGCAGTCACTCGGGGACTAGCGGGAGCCACGAGCAGTACTTC. Protein: CASSHSGTSGSHEQYF. Drawing the rest from reference TRBV28 and TRBJ2-7, the complete variable domain is DVKVTQSSRYLVKRTGEKVFLECVQDMDHENMFWYRQDPGLGLRLIYFSYDVKMKEKGDIPEGYSVSREKKERFSLILESASTNQTSMYLCASSHSGTSGSHEQYFGPGTRLTVT.

The chain recombines TRBV5-6 with TRBJ1-2; tentatively, D is TRBD1 (6 bases). Per the germline V gene, CDR1 is SGHDT and CDR2 is YYEEEE. Trimming took 4 bases from V and 4 from J, leaving 17 bases between them. The CDR3 has 15 amino acids. CDR3 in amino acids: CASSGEAGAGYGYTF. The CDR3, as DNA: TGTGCCAGCAGCGGAGAGGCAGGGGCTGGCTATGGCTACACCTTC.

This clone came up a few times. The V gene is TRBV6-5, the J gene TRBJ1-2; 9 bases match TRBD1. J was trimmed by 6 bases and V by 5 bases; bases with no gene match: 10. In germline, CDR1 is MNHEY, CDR2 SVGAGI. There are 15 residues in the CDR3. The CDR3 sequence is CASSLMTGGGNGYTF. CDR3 coding DNA: TGTGCCAGCAGTCTCATGACAGGGGGAGGGAATGGCTACACCTTC.

V and J are TRBV11-2 and TRBJ2-5; D may be TRBD2 (6 bases). This CDR3 spans 17 amino acids. V dropped 1 base and J dropped 5 bases, with 20 bases sitting between them. Germline lookup yields CDR1 SGHAT and CDR2 FQNNGV. As DNA, the CDR3 is TGTGCCAGCAGCTTAGGGTTGGGAGGCGGGGCAGGGGAGACCCAGTACTTC. This sequence encodes CASSLGLGGGAGETQYF.